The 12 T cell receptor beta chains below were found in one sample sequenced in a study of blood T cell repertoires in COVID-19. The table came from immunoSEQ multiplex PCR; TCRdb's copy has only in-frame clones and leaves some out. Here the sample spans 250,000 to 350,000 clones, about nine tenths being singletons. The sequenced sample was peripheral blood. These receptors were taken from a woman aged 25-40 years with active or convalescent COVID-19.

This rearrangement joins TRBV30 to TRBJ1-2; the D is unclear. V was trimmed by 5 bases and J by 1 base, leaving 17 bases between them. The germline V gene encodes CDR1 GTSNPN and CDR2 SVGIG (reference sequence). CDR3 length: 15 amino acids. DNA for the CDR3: TGTGCCTGGTCCAAAACCCCGCAGGTTAACTATGGCTACACCTTC. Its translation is CAWSKTPQVNYGYTF. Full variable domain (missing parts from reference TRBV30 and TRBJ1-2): SQTIHQWPATLVQPVGSPLSLECTVEGTSNPNLYWYRQAAGRGLQLLFYSVGIGQISSEVPQNLSASRPQDRQFILSSKKLLLSDSGFYLCAWSKTPQVNYGYTFGSGTRLTVV.

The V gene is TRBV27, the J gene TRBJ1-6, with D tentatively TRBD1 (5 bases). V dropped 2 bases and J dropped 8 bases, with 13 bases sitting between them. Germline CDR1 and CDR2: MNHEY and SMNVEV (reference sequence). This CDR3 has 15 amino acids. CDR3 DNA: TGTGCCAGCAGTTTAATCCAGGGATCTTATTCACCCCTCCACTTT. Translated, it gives CASSLIQGSYSPLHF.

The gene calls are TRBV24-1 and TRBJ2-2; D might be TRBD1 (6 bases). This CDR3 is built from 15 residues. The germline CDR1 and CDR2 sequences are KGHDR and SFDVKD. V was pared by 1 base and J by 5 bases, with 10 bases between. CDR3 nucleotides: TGTGCCACCAGTGATTTCGGGACATCGACCGGGGAGCTGTTTTTT. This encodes CATSDFGTSTGELFF.

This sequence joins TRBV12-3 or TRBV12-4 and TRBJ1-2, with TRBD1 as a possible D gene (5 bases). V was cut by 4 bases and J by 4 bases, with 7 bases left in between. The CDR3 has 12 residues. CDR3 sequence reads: CASSSQGYGYTF. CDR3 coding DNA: TGTGCCAGCAGTTCGCAGGGCTATGGCTACACCTTC.

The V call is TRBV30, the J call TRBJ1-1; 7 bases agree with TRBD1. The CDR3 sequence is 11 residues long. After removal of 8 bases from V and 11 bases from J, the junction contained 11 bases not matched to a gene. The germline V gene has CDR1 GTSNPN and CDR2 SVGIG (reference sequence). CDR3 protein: CARRTGPEAFF. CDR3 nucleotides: TGTGCCCGGCGGACAGGCCCCGAGGCTTTCTTT.

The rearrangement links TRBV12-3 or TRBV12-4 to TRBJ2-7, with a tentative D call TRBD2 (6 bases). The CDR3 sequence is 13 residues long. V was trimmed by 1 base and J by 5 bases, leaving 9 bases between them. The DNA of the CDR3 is TGTGCCAGCAGTTTAGGAGCGGGCAACGAGCAGTACTTC. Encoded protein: CASSLGAGNEQYF.

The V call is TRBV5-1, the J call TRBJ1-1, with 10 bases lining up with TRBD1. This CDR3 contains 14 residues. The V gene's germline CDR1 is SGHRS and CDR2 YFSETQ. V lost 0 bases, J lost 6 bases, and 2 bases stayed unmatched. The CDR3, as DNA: TGCGCCAGCAGCTTGGGACAGGGGGCGGCTGAAGCTTTCTTT. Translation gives CASSLGQGAAEAFF.

The CDR3 protein is CAFAGLGYGYTF. CDR3 in DNA: TGTGCCTTCGCAGGACTTGGCTATGGCTACACCTTC. The rearrangement joins TRBV30 to TRBJ1-2; D gene unclear. V lost 7 bases and J lost 4, with 13 bases in between. The CDR3 has 12 residues. Germline values: CDR1 GTSNPN, CDR2 SVGIG (reference sequence).

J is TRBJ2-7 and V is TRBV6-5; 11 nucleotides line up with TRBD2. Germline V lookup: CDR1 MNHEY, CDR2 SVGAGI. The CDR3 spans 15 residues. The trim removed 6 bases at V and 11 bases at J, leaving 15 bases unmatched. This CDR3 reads CASRSTGLAASSKYF. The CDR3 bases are TGTGCCAGCAGATCCACGGGACTAGCGGCGTCATCCAAGTACTTC.

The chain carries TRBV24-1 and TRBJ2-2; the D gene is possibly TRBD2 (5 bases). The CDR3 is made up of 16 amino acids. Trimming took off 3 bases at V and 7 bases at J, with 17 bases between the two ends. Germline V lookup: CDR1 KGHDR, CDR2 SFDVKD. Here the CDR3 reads CATSDPPPRGNGELFF. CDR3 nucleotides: TGTGCCACCAGTGATCCCCCGCCACGGGGTAACGGGGAGCTGTTTTTT.

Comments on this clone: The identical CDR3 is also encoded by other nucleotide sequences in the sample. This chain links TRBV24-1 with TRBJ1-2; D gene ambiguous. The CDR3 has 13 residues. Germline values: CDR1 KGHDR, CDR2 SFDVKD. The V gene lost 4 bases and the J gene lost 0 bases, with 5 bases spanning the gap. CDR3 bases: TGTGCCACCAGTGACAGTTCTAACTATGGCTACACCTTC. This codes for CATSDSSNYGYTF.

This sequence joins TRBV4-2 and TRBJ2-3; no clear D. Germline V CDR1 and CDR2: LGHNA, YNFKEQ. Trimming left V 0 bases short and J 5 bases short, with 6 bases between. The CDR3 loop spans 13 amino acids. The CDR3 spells CASSQEVVDTQYF. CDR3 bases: TGTGCCAGCAGCCAAGAGGTAGTAGATACGCAGTATTTT.